This paragraph covers one TCR beta chain sequence. Its antigen is unknown. This sample was taken from a study of shared clonotypes between healthy human individuals. Looking at the study overall: Donors had three CD4 naive, three CD4 memory, two CD8 naive and one CD8 memory plate apiece. Study-level results: Expectations were that clonotype sharing among donors would be affected by sequencing depth.

CD8 cells regarded as naive lacked CD45RO, were positively chosen for CCR7, and omitted terminally differentiated effector memory CD45RA+ cells. There were no recent acute infections or vaccinations among the donors, who were healthy HIV-negative adults. CDR1 and CDR2 (germline): MDHEN, SYDVKM. J lost 14 bases, V lost 6 bases, and 8 bases had no gene match. The CDR3 covers 12 residues. The assay was immunoSEQ multiplex PCR, and TCRdb's table has in-frame clones only and misses some. The sample lists roughly 2.1 million clones, 90% to 95% seen once, with under 2% in the top ten. Material for sequencing was naive CD8+ T cells from PBMCs. The rearrangement links TRBV28 to TRBJ2-3, with 10 bases that match TRBD2. The TCR was taken from a man in his late teens or twenties in good health. Some clones in this sample may be carry-over from other donors' samples. CDR3 nucleotides: TGTGCCAGCAGCCAAGGACTAGCGGAGATGTATTTT. Amino acid sequence: CASSQGLAEMYF. Together with reference TRBV28 and TRBJ2-3, the CDR3 gives the full variable domain: DVKVTQSSRYLVKRTGEKVFLECVQDMDHENMFWYRQDPGLGLRLIYFSYDVKMKEKGDIPEGYSVSREKKERFSLILESASTNQTSMYLCASSQGLAEMYFGPGTRLTVL.